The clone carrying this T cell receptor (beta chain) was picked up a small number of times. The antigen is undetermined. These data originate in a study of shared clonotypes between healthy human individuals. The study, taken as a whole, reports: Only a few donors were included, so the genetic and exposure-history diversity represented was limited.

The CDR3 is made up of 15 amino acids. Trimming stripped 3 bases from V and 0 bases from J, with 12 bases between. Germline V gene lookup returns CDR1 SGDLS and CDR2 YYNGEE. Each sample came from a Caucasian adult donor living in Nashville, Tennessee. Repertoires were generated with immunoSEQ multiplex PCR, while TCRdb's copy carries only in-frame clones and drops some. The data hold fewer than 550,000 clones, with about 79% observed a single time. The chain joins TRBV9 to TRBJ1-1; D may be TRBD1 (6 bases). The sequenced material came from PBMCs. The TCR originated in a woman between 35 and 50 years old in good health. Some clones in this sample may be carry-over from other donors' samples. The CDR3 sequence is CASSAGGTMNTEAFF. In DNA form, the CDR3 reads TGTGCCAGCAGCGCGGGGGGGACAATGAACACTGAAGCTTTCTTT.